The sequence of this T cell receptor beta chain was determined in a study of blood T cell repertoires in COVID-19. Method: immunoSEQ multiplex PCR; TCRdb's copy keeps in-frame clones and lacks some. This table holds 150,000 or so clones, 80% to 90% found once. The source of this sequence is a man between 18 and 35 years old with COVID-19, enrolled during active disease. Source material: peripheral blood.

The chain's CDR3 is CASSEPTSYNSPLHF. The CDR3 DNA sequence: TGTGCCAGCAGTGAACCCACAAGTTATAATTCACCCCTCCACTTT. V is TRBV28 and J is TRBJ1-6; D is undetermined. From germline, CDR1 is MDHEN and CDR2 SYDVKM. V lost 5 bases and J lost 4, with 12 bases in between. CDR3 size: 15 residues.